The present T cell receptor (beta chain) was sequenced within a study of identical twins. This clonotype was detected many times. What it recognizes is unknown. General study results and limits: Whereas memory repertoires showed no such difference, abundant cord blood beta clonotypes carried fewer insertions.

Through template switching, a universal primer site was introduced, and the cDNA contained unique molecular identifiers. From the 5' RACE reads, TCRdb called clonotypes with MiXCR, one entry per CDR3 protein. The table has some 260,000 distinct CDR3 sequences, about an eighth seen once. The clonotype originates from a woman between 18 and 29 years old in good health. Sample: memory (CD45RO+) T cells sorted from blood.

DNA for the CDR3: TGTGCCAGCAGTTCCCTGGACAGAAGCACAGATACGCAGTATTTT. It yields the protein CASSSLDRSTDTQYF. The rearrangement links TRBV12-3 or TRBV12-4 to TRBJ2-3; the D gene is possibly TRBD1 (6 bases). The CDR3 totals 15 residues. Trimming took 4 bases from V and 0 from J, leaving 11 bases between them.